What follows are 11 T cell receptor beta chains derived from one specimen sequenced in a study of T cells in Graves' hyperthyroidism and ophthalmopathy. TCR beta CDR3 regions were amplified from RNA. The HTBI primer set drove a first-round RT-PCR of the TCR CDR3. One entry per CDR3 protein, called by TCRdb with MiXCR from the multiplex PCR reads. The profile shows a few hundred thousand distinct CDR3 sequences, 35% to 55% of them singletons. Sequencing was carried out using peripheral blood or thyroid tissue (not recorded which). The origin of the receptors is a woman aged 18-29 years with Graves' hyperthyroidism.

At least ten counts were recorded for this clonotype. The chain uses TRBV19 and TRBJ1-1; no clear D gene. Per the germline V gene, CDR1 is LNHDA and CDR2 is SQIVND (reference sequence). Between the trimmed V and J ends, which lost 3 bases and 6 bases, there was a span of 8 bases. This CDR3 has 12 residues. The CDR3 here is CASSMRYSEAFF. The CDR3 region has the DNA TGTGCCAGTAGTATGAGGTATTCTGAAGCTTTCTTT.

The chain has TRBV2 and TRBJ1-2; tentative D call: TRBD1 (5 bases). Per germline, CDR1 SNHLY and CDR2 FYNNEI. The CDR3 covers 14 residues. Trimming stripped 6 bases from V and 5 bases from J, with 16 bases between. CDR3 amino acids: CASSLQVDVYGYTF. The CDR3 nucleotides read TGTGCCAGCAGCTTACAGGTCGACGTATATGGCTACACCTTC. Full variable domain (outside the CDR3, taken from reference TRBV2 and TRBJ1-2): EPEVTQTPSHQVTQMGQEVILRCVPISNHLYFYWYRQILGQKVEFLVSFYNNEISEKSEIFDDQFSVERPDGSNFTLKIRSTKLEDSAMYFCASSLQVDVYGYTFGSGTRLTVV.

This clonotype was picked up many times. The gene calls are TRBV19 and TRBJ1-2; 9 bases agree with TRBD1. V was pared by 2 bases and J by 0 bases, with 10 bases of the junction left unmatched. This CDR3 is 18 amino acids long. Germline CDR1 is LNHDA and CDR2 is SQIVND (reference sequence). This CDR3 is CASSIITGQGNPNYGYTF. The CDR3 region has the DNA TGTGCCAGTAGTATAATTACGGGACAGGGAAACCCTAACTATGGCTACACCTTC. Full variable domain (missing parts from reference TRBV19 and TRBJ1-2): DGGITQSPKYLFRKEGQNVTLSCEQNLNHDAMYWYRQDPGQGLRLIYYSQIVNDFQKGDIAEGYSVSREKKESFPLTVTSAQKNPTAFYLCASSIITGQGNPNYGYTFGSGTRLTVV.

This clonotype was counted many times. The genes are TRBV4-2 and TRBJ2-7, with TRBD1 identical over 10 bases. The V segment lost 5 bases and the J segment 2 bases; nucleotides outside the gene matches: 12. This CDR3 spans 17 amino acids. The germline V gene has CDR1 LGHNA and CDR2 YNFKEQ. CDR3 nucleotides: TGTGCCAGCAGCGCCGGGACAGGGGCACTCTCGACCTACGAGCAGTACTTC. It is translated as CASSAGTGALSTYEQYF.

This clonotype was recorded at least ten times. The chain links TRBV12-3 or TRBV12-4 to TRBJ1-1; the D is unclear. This CDR3 contains 12 residues. V lost 2 bases and J 7 bases, leaving 8 bases between the germline ends. Written as DNA, the CDR3 is TGTGCCAGCAGTTTAAGGCATATTGAAGCTTTCTTT. Residues: CASSLRHIEAFF.

J is TRBJ2-7 and V is TRBV15; TRBD2 is a possible D gene (6 bases). The V gene lost 4 bases and the J gene lost 3 bases, with 16 bases spanning the gap. Germline lookup yields CDR1 LNHNV and CDR2 YYDKDF (reference sequence). The CDR3 loop spans 15 amino acids. The CDR3 nucleotides read TGTGCCACCAGCAAACTAGATACGGGGGACTACGAGCAGTACTTC. Translation gives CATSKLDTGDYEQYF. Drawing the rest from reference TRBV15 and TRBJ2-7, the complete variable domain is DAMVIQNPRYQVTQFGKPVTLSCSQTLNHNVMYWYQQKSSQAPKLLFHYYDKDFNNEADTPDNFQSRRPNTSFCFLDIRSPGLGDTAMYLCATSKLDTGDYEQYFGPGTRLTVT.

The V call is TRBV14, the J call TRBJ2-5; the match to TRBD2 covers 9 bases. The ends lost 4 bases at V and 2 bases at J; junction bases unmatched: 8. Germline values: CDR1 SGHDN, CDR2 FVKESK. CDR3 size: 16 residues. The CDR3 DNA reads TGTGCCAGCAGCCCACGCGGGGGGGCGAGGCAAGAGACCCAGTACTTC. Translation: CASSPRGGARQETQYF.

The gene calls are TRBV27 and TRBJ2-7, with 11 positions matching TRBD1. The V gene's germline CDR1 is MNHEY and CDR2 SMNVEV (reference sequence). This CDR3 has 16 residues. Unmatched junction bases numbered 14, after V lost 8 bases and J lost 5 bases. The CDR3 reads CASGPGQGAPYHEQYF. In nucleotides, the CDR3 is TGTGCCAGCGGTCCCGGACAGGGGGCGCCCTACCACGAGCAGTACTTC.

The chain has TRBV29-1 and TRBJ2-1; TRBD2 agrees at 14 bases. This CDR3 is 16 amino acids long. Per the germline V gene, CDR1 is SQVTM and CDR2 is ANQGSEA. Losses at the gene ends were 5 bases for V and 12 bases for J; bases not matched to a gene: 15. CDR3: CSVHGLAGGRTDTQFF. In nucleotides, the CDR3 is TGCAGCGTTCACGGACTAGCGGGAGGTCGCACAGATACGCAGTTCTTC.

The rearrangement joins TRBV7-2 to TRBJ2-5; 8 bases are a match to TRBD2. Germline V gene lookup returns CDR1 SGHTA and CDR2 FQGNSA. V shed 6 bases and J 5 bases; nucleotides not matched to a gene: 14. This CDR3 region has 16 residues. The CDR3 DNA is TGTGCCAGCAGTTTTCAGCGGGAGTTGACAGTTGAGACCCAGTACTTC. This translates into CASSFQRELTVETQYF.

The rearrangement uses TRBV12-5 and TRBJ2-3; 9 nucleotides match TRBD2. Trimming cost V 6 bases and J 3 bases; bases outside gene matches: 7. The CDR3 runs to 15 residues. CDR1 and CDR2 from the germline V gene are LGHNT and FRNRAP. The CDR3 here is CASGESGRSTDTQYF. The CDR3 coding sequence is TGTGCTAGTGGAGAGAGCGGGAGGTCAACAGATACGCAGTATTTT.